Listed below are T cell receptor beta chains from one sample, sequenced in a study of cytomegalovirus exposure and HLA in healthy donors. Sequencing used immunoSEQ multiplex PCR; TCRdb keeps in-frame clones, though not all of them. Here the sample spans 150,000 to 200,000 clones, 80% being singletons. Material for sequencing was PBMCs. All receptors derive from a male donor in good health and CMV-seropositive. Each CDR3 is given with its conserved first and last residue. Each record gives: D gene, J gene, V gene, clone size, CDR3 DNA, CDR3 protein. D genes are given only for firm matches. The listing skips clone size in some rows; elsewhere it reads once, few, many or a size class.

D: TRBD1
J: TRBJ2-7
V: TRBV7-9
size: NA
DNA: TGTTCCAGCAGCTGGGCCGACAGGGCGGCCTACGAGCAGTACTTC
CDR3: CSSSWADRAAYEQYF

D: NA
J: TRBJ1-4
V: TRBV6-1
size: NA
DNA: TGTGCCAGCAGCGTTGACAGACCCCGTGAAAAACTGTTTTTT
CDR3: CASSVDRPREKLFF

D: TRBD1
J: TRBJ2-7
V: TRBV4-1
size: NA
DNA: TGCGCCAGCAGCCAGCCTGACAGGGGACGACCCTACGAGCAGTACTTC
CDR3: CASSQPDRGRPYEQYF

D: TRBD1
J: TRBJ1-4
V: TRBV29-1
size: NA
DNA: TGCAGCGTTGAAGCGGGACAGGGGGCGGGAAAACTGTTTTTT
CDR3: CSVEAGQGAGKLFF

D: TRBD1
J: TRBJ2-7
V: TRBV11-3
size: NA
DNA: TGTGCCAGCAGCCCCTCGACAGGGGTGGGCGACGAGCAGTACTTC
CDR3: CASSPSTGVGDEQYF

D: TRBD2
J: TRBJ2-3
V: TRBV29-1
size: NA
DNA: TGCAGCGTTGGGGGTACCGCTCCAGCGGGAGGTAGAGATACGCAGTATTTT
CDR3: CSVGGTAPAGGRDTQYF

D: TRBD1
J: TRBJ2-7
V: TRBV29-1
size: NA
DNA: TGCAGCGTTGAGTCGGGACAGGGGTACGAGCAGTACTTC
CDR3: CSVESGQGYEQYF

D: NA
J: TRBJ2-5
V: TRBV2
size: NA
DNA: TGTGCCAGCAGTGTACAGGGAGACCAAGAGACCCAGTACTTC
CDR3: CASSVQGDQETQYF

D: NA
J: TRBJ2-2
V: TRBV28
size: NA
DNA: TGTGCCAGCAGTTTAGGGCAGACGAACACCGGGGAGCTGTTTTTT
CDR3: CASSLGQTNTGELFF

D: TRBD2
J: TRBJ2-1
V: TRBV9
size: NA
DNA: TGTGCCAGCAGCCCTCTAACTAGCGGGCCATACAATGAGCAGTTCTTC
CDR3: CASSPLTSGPYNEQFF

D: NA
J: TRBJ2-5
V: TRBV5-1
size: NA
DNA: TGCGCCAGCAGCTTGGCCACAGATCAAGAGACCCAGTACTTC
CDR3: CASSLATDQETQYF

D: NA
J: TRBJ2-2
V: TRBV4-2
size: NA
DNA: TGTGCCAGCAGCCATGTACTAGTAACCGGGGAGCTGTTTTTT
CDR3: CASSHVLVTGELFF

D: NA
J: TRBJ1-5
V: TRBV7-9
size: NA
DNA: TGTGCCAGTCACAGAGACAATCAGCCCCAGCATTTT
CDR3: CASHRDNQPQHF

D: NA
J: TRBJ2-7
V: TRBV19
size: NA
DNA: TGTGCCAGTAGGGTAATAATTCGGGACTACGAGCAGTACTTC
CDR3: CASRVIIRDYEQYF

D: NA
J: TRBJ2-1
V: TRBV27
size: NA
DNA: TGTGCCAGCAGTCGAGATTCCTACAATGAGCAGTTCTTC
CDR3: CASSRDSYNEQFF

D: TRBD1
J: TRBJ1-2
V: TRBV18
size: few
DNA: TGTGCCAGCTCACCTCCGGACAGGGTGGTCGGCTACACCTTC
CDR3: CASSPPDRVVGYTF

D: TRBD2
J: TRBJ2-1
V: TRBV4-3
size: NA
DNA: TGCGCCAGCAGCCGGGAGGGCAATGAGCAGTTCTTC
CDR3: CASSREGNEQFF

D: TRBD1
J: TRBJ2-5
V: TRBV11-3
size: NA
DNA: TGTGCCAGCAGCCGACTTTCGAGGGGGCCCTTGACGGGGACCCAGTACTTC
CDR3: CASSRLSRGPLTGTQYF

D: NA
J: TRBJ2-7
V: TRBV29-1
size: NA
DNA: TGCAGCGTTCGGTCTCGGCGGGACTACGAGCAGTACTTC
CDR3: CSVRSRRDYEQYF

D: NA
J: TRBJ1-4
V: TRBV7-9
size: NA
DNA: TGTGCCAGCAGCTTACCCGGACAGTATAATGAAAAACTGTTTTTT
CDR3: CASSLPGQYNEKLFF

D: TRBD1
J: TRBJ1-4
V: TRBV27
size: NA
DNA: TGTGCCAGCAGCCCGGGACAGGGCGGGGAAAAACTGTTTTTT
CDR3: CASSPGQGGEKLFF

D: NA
J: TRBJ2-3
V: TRBV14
size: NA
DNA: TGTGCCACCGCTCCAGGGGTTGGAGATACGCAGTATTTT
CDR3: CATAPGVGDTQYF

D: NA
J: TRBJ1-1
V: TRBV15
size: once
DNA: TGTGCCACCAGCAGAGCGGGTACAGGGACTGAAGCTTTCTTT
CDR3: CATSRAGTGTEAFF

D: NA
J: TRBJ2-7
V: TRBV30
size: NA
DNA: TGTGCCTGGAGTCTACTGGGGCAGCTTACCTCCTACGAGCAGTACTTC
CDR3: CAWSLLGQLTSYEQYF

D: NA
J: TRBJ2-5
V: TRBV11-2
size: NA
DNA: TGTGCCAGCAGCGCAGGCCGCCAGGGCCAAGAGACCCAGTACTTC
CDR3: CASSAGRQGQETQYF

D: TRBD1
J: TRBJ1-2
V: TRBV5-4
size: few
DNA: TGTGCCAGCAGCGGGGGGGACAGGGCCGGCTATGGCTACACCTTC
CDR3: CASSGGDRAGYGYTF

D: TRBD2
J: TRBJ2-4
V: TRBV13
size: NA
DNA: TGTGCCAGCAGCCAAGCCTTCCGGGGGGGGCAAACCAAAAACATTCAGTACTTC
CDR3: CASSQAFRGGQTKNIQYF

D: NA
J: TRBJ2-3
V: TRBV4-2
size: NA
DNA: TGTGCCAGCAGCCAAGGGGGCCGGGCCGGTCTTACAGATACGCAGTATTTT
CDR3: CASSQGGRAGLTDTQYF

D: TRBD1
J: TRBJ2-5
V: TRBV27
size: NA
DNA: TGTGCCAGCAGTTTAGAGACAGGGGCACGGGAGACCCAGTACTTC
CDR3: CASSLETGARETQYF

D: TRBD1
J: TRBJ1-2
V: TRBV14
size: few
DNA: TGTGCCAGCAGTCAAGATATGGTAGGGGGCTCTGGCTACACCTTC
CDR3: CASSQDMVGGSGYTF

D: NA
J: TRBJ2-1
V: TRBV2
size: NA
DNA: TGTGCCAGCAGTGGGCCGAATGAGCAGTTCTTC
CDR3: CASSGPNEQFF

D: TRBD1
J: TRBJ1-2
V: TRBV7-9
size: NA
DNA: TGTGCCAGCAGCCCCCCTCGGGACAGACCCTATGGCTACACCTTC
CDR3: CASSPPRDRPYGYTF

D: TRBD1
J: TRBJ1-5
V: TRBV27
size: NA
DNA: TGTGCCAGCAGTTTGACAGGGTATAGCAATCAGCCCCAGCATTTT
CDR3: CASSLTGYSNQPQHF

D: NA
J: TRBJ1-3
V: TRBV6-1
size: NA
DNA: TGTGCCAGCAGTGCCCTCCGGGGAGCAGCTTTTGGAAACACCATATATTTT
CDR3: CASSALRGAAFGNTIYF

D: NA
J: TRBJ1-3
V: TRBV30
size: NA
DNA: TGTGCCTGGACGGCAGGGTCTAGAAACACCATATATTTT
CDR3: CAWTAGSRNTIYF

D: NA
J: TRBJ2-2
V: TRBV30
size: once
DNA: TGTGCCTGGAGTACGTTTCTCAGGGGCCCGAACACCGGGGAGCTGTTTTTT
CDR3: CAWSTFLRGPNTGELFF

D: NA
J: TRBJ1-4
V: TRBV4-1
size: NA
DNA: TGCGCCAGCAGCAGAGTCCAGGGTCCTAATGAAAAACTGTTTTTT
CDR3: CASSRVQGPNEKLFF

D: NA
J: TRBJ1-4
V: TRBV27
size: NA
DNA: TGTGCCAGCAGTCGCCCCGGGTCTAATGAAAAACTGTTTTTT
CDR3: CASSRPGSNEKLFF

D: NA
J: TRBJ1-4
V: TRBV7-6
size: NA
DNA: TGTGCCAGCAGCTTACAGGGGTCGGCAGATGAAAAACTGTTTTTT
CDR3: CASSLQGSADEKLFF

D: TRBD2
J: TRBJ2-3
V: TRBV27
size: NA
DNA: TGTGCCACCATCACCGGGACTAGCGGATTCACAGATACGCAGTATTTT
CDR3: CATITGTSGFTDTQYF

D: NA
J: TRBJ1-3
V: TRBV11-1
size: NA
DNA: TGTGCCAGCAGCTTACTGGCAGGAGGGGACACCATATATTTT
CDR3: CASSLLAGGDTIYF

D: NA
J: TRBJ2-7
V: TRBV30
size: NA
DNA: TGTGCCTGGATTCCCCCACTAGCCTACGAGCAGTACTTC
CDR3: CAWIPPLAYEQYF

D: TRBD1
J: TRBJ2-7
V: TRBV6-1
size: NA
DNA: TGTGCCAGCAGTGAATCCGGGACAGAATACGAGCAGTACTTC
CDR3: CASSESGTEYEQYF

D: TRBD2
J: TRBJ2-1
V: TRBV30
size: NA
DNA: TGTGCCTGCGTAGGACTAGCGAATTACAATGAGCAGTTCTTC
CDR3: CACVGLANYNEQFF

D: TRBD1
J: TRBJ2-2
V: TRBV30
size: NA
DNA: TGTGCCTTTGCCAGGGGGACCGGGGAGCTGTTTTTT
CDR3: CAFARGTGELFF

D: TRBD2
J: TRBJ2-5
V: TRBV5-8
size: once
DNA: TGTGCCAGCAGCGCTAACGAGCGGGAGGGGCAAGAGACCCAGTACTTC
CDR3: CASSANEREGQETQYF

D: NA
J: TRBJ2-6
V: TRBV28
size: NA
DNA: TGTGCCAGCAGTAAGTTCAGGGTAGATGGGGCCAACGTCCTGACTTTC
CDR3: CASSKFRVDGANVLTF

D: TRBD2
J: TRBJ2-7
V: TRBV27
size: once
DNA: TGTGCCAGCAGTTTACGACTAGCGCAAACCTACGAGCAGTACTTC
CDR3: CASSLRLAQTYEQYF

D: TRBD1
J: TRBJ2-7
V: TRBV10-2
size: NA
DNA: TGCGCCAGCAGGCCGGGACAGGGCAACTACGAGCAGTACTTC
CDR3: CASRPGQGNYEQYF

D: NA
J: TRBJ2-5
V: TRBV19
size: NA
DNA: TGTGCCAGTAGTACAACAGGGAGCGGCCAAGAGACCCAGTACTTC
CDR3: CASSTTGSGQETQYF